This T cell receptor beta chain appears in the sequencing data of a study of T cells in Graves' hyperthyroidism and ophthalmopathy. This clonotype was detected many times. Its target is not known. Whole-study results and caveats: Expanded thyroid clonotypes (above 0.001) were mostly also found in blood. Model output signaled ophthalmopathy a median 6.5 months ahead of onset.

Duration under 3 months, a NOSPECS grade of at least 4, and a Clinical Activity Score of at least 3 characterized the ophthalmopathy patients. A 10 ml volume of fresh peripheral blood provided the PBMCs. The trim removed 5 bases at V and 5 bases at J, leaving 5 bases unmatched. There are 13 residues in the CDR3. The germline CDR1 and CDR2 sequences are LGHDT and YNNKEL (reference sequence). Amplification targeted TCR beta CDR3 regions from RNA transcripts. HTBI primers were the set used in a first-round RT-PCR of the TCR CDR3. TCRdb ran MiXCR on the multiplex PCR reads and lists one entry per CDR3 protein. The profile shows under 600,000 distinct CDR3 sequences, roughly a sixth of them singletons.

The chain links TRBV3-1 to TRBJ1-1, with 7 bases lining up with TRBD1. The origin of this receptor is a woman aged 40 to 50 with Graves' ophthalmopathy. The specimen was blood. This CDR3 is CASSSGGSTEAFF. The DNA of the CDR3 is TGTGCCAGCAGCTCAGGGGGTTCGACTGAAGCTTTCTTT.